This TCR beta chain was sequenced in a study of T cells in Graves' hyperthyroidism and ophthalmopathy. Researchers amplified the TCR beta CDR3 regions from RNA transcripts. HTBI primers were the set used in a first-round RT-PCR of the TCR CDR3. From the multiplex PCR reads, TCRdb called clonotypes with MiXCR, one entry per CDR3 protein. The top ten hold 28% of the sample, which has hundreds of thousands of distinct CDR3 sequences, approximately 14% seen once. With 6 bases clipped from V and 0 bases from J, the junction kept 14 bases outside the gene matches. Looked up from germline, CDR1 is MNHNS and CDR2 is SASEGT. The CDR3 loop spans 18 amino acids.

The origin of this receptor is a young woman with Graves' hyperthyroidism that later progressed to Graves' ophthalmopathy. The sequenced material came from blood. The V call is TRBV6-1, the J call TRBJ2-1, with 7 nucleotides matching TRBD2. CDR3 in amino acids: CASSPGLSGISSYNEQFF. The DNA of the CDR3 is TGTGCCAGCAGCCCGGGACTATCGGGAATAAGCTCCTACAATGAGCAGTTCTTC.